This T cell receptor beta chain was profiled in a study of blood T cell repertoires in COVID-19. Here immunoSEQ multiplex PCR was the method, and the copy in TCRdb shows in-frame clones only, minus some. The sample contains more than 30,000 clones, about 90% of which appear only once. This TCR was recovered from a man over 45 with active or convalescent COVID-19. Sequenced: peripheral blood.

The CDR3 DNA follows: TGTGCCAGTAGTATAGCCTTCGGGACAAAAACTGAAGCTTTCTTT. Its protein product is CASSIAFGTKTEAFF. The rearrangement links TRBV19 to TRBJ1-1, with D perhaps matching TRBD1 (6 bases). This CDR3 has 15 residues. The V gene lost 1 base and the J gene lost 5 bases, with 14 bases spanning the gap. Germline CDR1 LNHDA, CDR2 SQIVND (reference sequence).